These 22 T cell receptor beta chains were sequenced from one sample in a study of T cells in Graves' hyperthyroidism and ophthalmopathy. RNA transcripts were the template for amplifying TCR beta CDR3 regions. HTBI primers were used for first-round RT-PCR of the TCR CDR3. TCRdb re-called the multiplex PCR reads through MiXCR, storing one row per CDR3 protein. The table lists approximately 430,000 distinct CDR3 sequences, 14% to 15% of them singletons. Sequencing was carried out using blood. The receptors were gathered from a man aged 18 to 35 with Graves' ophthalmopathy.

The rearrangement uses TRBV2 and TRBJ1-1; D perhaps matches TRBD1 (6 bases). Germline CDR1 reads SNHLY; CDR2 reads FYNNEI. The CDR3 length is 15 residues. The V end lost 5 bases, the J end lost 5 bases, and 18 bases lay between the germline ends. The CDR3 nucleotides are TGTGCCAGCAGTAAACAAACAGGGAGTTTAACTGAAGCTTTCTTT. Translation: CASSKQTGSLTEAFF.

At least ten counts were recorded for this clonotype. The chain couples TRBV24-1 to TRBJ2-7, with D maybe TRBD2 (5 bases). Germline V gene lookup returns CDR1 KGHDR and CDR2 SFDVKD. V lost 6 bases, J lost 2 bases, and 10 bases lay in between. This CDR3 is 13 amino acids long. For the CDR3, the DNA is TGTGCCACCAGTAAAGGGAGAGCCTACGAGCAGTACTTC. Translation gives CATSKGRAYEQYF.

J is TRBJ1-5 and V is TRBV28; D uncertain. This CDR3 comprises 12 residues. Germline CDR1 is MDHEN and CDR2 is SYDVKM. V was shortened by 6 bases and J by 6 bases, with 9 bases between the two germline ends. For the CDR3, the DNA is TGTGCCAGCAGGACTCCAGGTCAGCCCCAGCATTTT. The encoded protein is CASRTPGQPQHF.

This clonotype appeared many times. V gene TRBV2 combines with J gene TRBJ2-3; no clear D. CDR1 is SNHLY and CDR2 is FYNNEI in the germline V gene. V was shortened by 6 bases and J by 6 bases, with 10 bases between the two germline ends. The CDR3 contains 12 residues. The CDR3 DNA reads as TGTGCCAGCAGCCCCCTTTCCGATACGCAGTATTTT. This codes for CASSPLSDTQYF. Together with reference TRBV2 and TRBJ2-3, the CDR3 gives the full variable domain: EPEVTQTPSHQVTQMGQEVILRCVPISNHLYFYWYRQILGQKVEFLVSFYNNEISEKSEIFDDQFSVERPDGSNFTLKIRSTKLEDSAMYFCASSPLSDTQYFGPGTRLTVL.

This clonotype was counted at least ten times. The chain combines TRBV5-1 with TRBJ1-1; D might be TRBD1 (5 bases). The CDR3 sequence is 15 residues long. The germline gives CDR1 SGHRS, CDR2 YFSETQ. V lost 7 bases, J lost 3 bases, and 19 bases lay in between. In DNA form, the CDR3 reads TGCGCCAGCCGCCCGGCCGCGGGGGGAGACACTGAAGCTTTCTTT. Protein product: CASRPAAGGDTEAFF.

The J gene is TRBJ1-3, the V gene TRBV6-1, with D tentatively TRBD1 (5 bases). CDR1 is MNHNS, CDR2 SASEGT, per germline. The CDR3 has 14 amino acids. Trimming stripped 11 bases from V and 4 bases from J, with 18 bases between. This CDR3 is CAGAERGSGNTIYF. The CDR3 DNA reads TGTGCCGGGGCAGAGAGGGGTTCCGGAAACACCATATATTTT.

This clonotype was seen more than once but under ten times. The gene calls are TRBV9 and TRBJ1-5; the match to TRBD1 covers 10 bases. The length of the CDR3 is 15 residues. Germline CDR1 is SGDLS and CDR2 is YYNGEE. J lost 3 bases, V lost 3 bases, and 3 bases had no gene match. CDR3 sequence reads: CASSGGTGDNQPQHF. In DNA, the CDR3 is TGTGCCAGCAGCGGGGGGACAGGGGACAATCAGCCCCAGCATTTT.

The chain uses TRBV4-1 and TRBJ2-7; D is ambiguous. With 0 bases removed from V and 3 bases from J, the gap between germline ends came to 12 bases. The CDR3 contains 15 residues. Per the germline V gene, CDR1 is MGHRA and CDR2 is YSYEKL. The CDR3 bases are TGCGCCAGCAGCCAAGATGGCCAGGATCTCTACGAGCAGTACTTC. Translated, it gives CASSQDGQDLYEQYF.

This clonotype was detected many times. The V call is TRBV10-3, the J call TRBJ1-1; D possibly corresponds to TRBD1 (6 bases). This CDR3 spans 15 amino acids. Trimming left V 4 bases short and J 1 base short, with 13 bases between. Germline V gene lookup returns CDR1 ENHRY and CDR2 SYGVKD. In DNA, the CDR3 is TGTGCCATCAGTGGTAGGTCAGGGGAGAACACTGAAGCTTTCTTT. Amino acid sequence: CAISGRSGENTEAFF.

The chain is built from TRBV7-3 and TRBJ2-5, with TRBD2 matching over 9 bases. J gave up 7 bases and V 2 bases, and 11 bases lay outside the gene matches. The CDR3 runs 16 residues. CDR1 and CDR2 (germline): SGHTA, FQGTGA. The CDR3 is CASSLASAGGLSTQYF. The DNA for the CDR3 is TGTGCCAGCAGCTTAGCCTCGGCGGGAGGGCTTTCGACCCAGTACTTC. The full variable domain, completed using reference TRBV7-3 and TRBJ2-5, is GAGVSQTPSNKVTEKGKYVELRCDPISGHTALYWYRQSLGQGPEFLIYFQGTGAADDSGLPNDRFFAVRPEGSVSTLKIQRTERGDSAVYLCASSLASAGGLSTQYFGPGTRLLVL.

The sample holds many counts of this clonotype. This chain links TRBV6-5 with TRBJ2-1; 8 nucleotides agree with TRBD1. This CDR3 is 18 amino acids long. With 0 bases clipped from V and 9 bases from J, the junction kept 16 bases outside the gene matches. Germline CDR1 reads MNHEY; CDR2 reads SVGAGI. The CDR3 sequence: CASSYSRASGTGPLEQFF. DNA for the CDR3: TGTGCCAGCAGTTACTCGAGGGCCTCGGGGACAGGACCTCTTGAGCAGTTCTTC.

This clonotype was counted only a few times. The rearrangement links TRBV6-1 to TRBJ2-7; D ambiguous. Germline V lookup: CDR1 MNHNS, CDR2 SASEGT. The CDR3 covers 15 residues. Trimming took off 2 bases at V and 4 bases at J, with 15 bases between the two ends. CDR3 region: CASSEQINLGYEQYF. The CDR3 DNA reads as TGTGCCAGCAGTGAACAGATCAACCTGGGGTACGAGCAGTACTTC.

This clonotype was counted ten times or more. V is TRBV10-3 and J is TRBJ2-7; 7 bases agree with TRBD1. From germline, CDR1 is ENHRY and CDR2 SYGVKD. The CDR3 length is 14 residues. J lost 5 bases, V lost 0 bases, and 4 bases had no gene match. The CDR3 bases are TGTGCCATCAGTGAGTCAGGGGGCGCGGACGAGCAGTACTTC. It is translated as CAISESGGADEQYF.

This clonotype was detected a few times. The chain has TRBV7-8 and TRBJ1-5; D might be TRBD1 (5 bases). There are 15 residues in the CDR3. The germline V gene encodes CDR1 SGHVS and CDR2 FQNEAQ. V was clipped by 2 bases and J by 3 bases, with 11 bases between them. The CDR3 bases are TGTGCCAGCAGCTTAATGGGGGGTGTCAATCAGCCCCAGCATTTT. This codes for CASSLMGGVNQPQHF.

This clonotype was recorded at least ten times. The chain joins TRBV6-1 to TRBJ1-1; D is perhaps TRBD1 (5 bases). The length of the CDR3 is 16 residues. The germline gives CDR1 MNHNS, CDR2 SASEGT. V was pared by 7 bases and J by 0 bases, with 18 bases between. CDR3 DNA sequence: TGTGCCAGCACCCTGAGGGGCCTAATCATGAACACTGAAGCTTTCTTT. Translation: CASTLRGLIMNTEAFF.

The chain employs TRBV5-1 and TRBJ1-1; D gene unclear. V was shortened by 3 bases and J by 1 base, with 10 bases between the two germline ends. CDR1 SGHRS and CDR2 YFSETQ come from the germline V gene. CDR3 size: 14 residues. The CDR3 sequence: CASSWSLENTEAFF. The CDR3 DNA sequence: TGCGCCAGCAGCTGGTCCTTGGAGAACACTGAAGCTTTCTTT.

The chain combines TRBV3-1 with TRBJ2-7, with 7 bases that match TRBD2. J gave up 2 bases and V 1 base, and 8 bases lay outside the gene matches. The CDR3 contains 16 residues. CDR1 is LGHDT, CDR2 YNNKEL, per germline (reference sequence). Here the CDR3 DNA reads TGTGCCAGCAGCCAAGGGTTCGGGAGGACTGCCTACGAGCAGTACTTC. Its translation is CASSQGFGRTAYEQYF.

This clonotype was detected many times. This chain's CDR3 is CASSESGPQETQYF. DNA for the CDR3: TGCGCCAGCAGTGAGTCGGGGCCTCAAGAGACCCAGTACTTC. This chain uses TRBV10-1 with TRBJ2-5, with TRBD1 as a possible D gene (5 bases). The V end was cut by 0 bases, the J end by 2 bases, with 7 bases between. Germline CDR1 WNHNN, CDR2 SYGVQD (reference sequence). The CDR3 sequence is 14 residues long.

This clonotype was counted many times. The chain employs TRBV5-1 and TRBJ1-2, with 7 nucleotides matching TRBD1. The ends lost 2 bases at V and 8 bases at J; junction bases unmatched: 12. The V gene's germline CDR1 is SGHRS and CDR2 YFSETQ. This CDR3 contains 15 residues. For the CDR3, the DNA is TGCGCCAGCAGCTTATTTCAGACAGGGACGACAGGCTACACCTTC. This sequence encodes CASSLFQTGTTGYTF.

In this sample, this clonotype turned up many times. V is TRBV6-1 and J is TRBJ1-2; perhaps TRBD1 as D (6 bases). This CDR3 spans 12 amino acids. V lost 6 bases and J lost 2, with 7 bases in between. From germline, CDR1 is MNHNS and CDR2 SASEGT. The CDR3: CASSGQNYGYTF. The DNA of the CDR3 is TGTGCCAGCAGCGGACAGAACTATGGCTACACCTTC.

The chain uses TRBV24-1 and TRBJ2-2; 7 bases map to TRBD1. After removal of 1 base from V and 3 bases from J, the junction contained 16 bases not matched to a gene. From germline, CDR1 is KGHDR and CDR2 SFDVKD. The CDR3 consists of 20 residues. CDR3 residues: CATSDFTSLWTGLDTGELFF. The DNA for the CDR3 is TGTGCCACCAGTGATTTCACCTCCCTCTGGACAGGCCTGGACACCGGGGAGCTGTTTTTT.

In its sample, this clonotype was seen many times. V usage is TRBV19 and J usage is TRBJ2-1; 11 bases align to TRBD2. There are 14 residues in the CDR3. V lost 5 bases and J lost 6; bases outside the gene matches: 3. Looked up from germline, CDR1 is LNHDA and CDR2 is SQIVND (reference sequence). Here the CDR3 DNA reads TGTGCCAGTAGTCTAGCGGGAGGAGCCAATGAGCAGTTCTTC. Translated: CASSLAGGANEQFF.